This T cell receptor beta chain was sequenced for a study of blood T cell repertoires in COVID-19. At the level of the study: COVID-19 samples collected from the United States, Italy and Spain covered acute and convalescent phases. PBMCs, B-cell-depleted T cells, or T cells were the source of the cDNA or gDNA that made up the material.

Authors' processing steps: Reference gene primer amplification gave estimated nucleated cell counts. Sequencing was performed with immunoSEQ multiplex PCR; in TCRdb, only in-frame clones are kept and a portion is missing. V and J calls and clone size are those listed in that table; D and trimming were worked out from the DNA. Among approximately 270,000 clones listed, approximately 88% were seen once. With 1 base removed from V and 3 bases from J, the gap between germline ends came to 15 bases. Germline V CDR1 and CDR2: SEHNR, FQNEAQ (reference sequence). CDR3 length equals 17 residues. The V gene is TRBV7-9, the J gene TRBJ1-4; D gene unclear. The specimen was peripheral blood. This clonotype originated in a woman in her 30s with COVID-19, enrolled during active disease. The CDR3 bases are TGTGCCAGCAGCTTAGTTCCCTGGAGGGAGCCTAATGAAAAACTGTTTTTT. This translates into CASSLVPWREPNEKLFF.